A single sample is the source of the 14 T cell receptor beta chains below, sequenced in a study of post-analysis software for immune sequencing data. The study, taken as a whole, reports: Elevated frequency relative to controls characterized several TRBV segments in patients, TRBV5-6, TRBV5-1 and TRBV20-1 among them.

Unique molecular identifiers tagged the TCR beta cDNA libraries. Each CDR3 protein gets one entry after TCRdb re-called the PCR reads with MiXCR. Of 750,000 to 950,000 distinct CDR3 sequences listed, around 42% were seen once; the top ten hold roughly 4.9%. Which antigens these TCRs recognize remains unknown. The sample comprised blood. The receptors here all came from a girl aged 10 to 17 with multiple sclerosis.

This chain uses TRBV9 with TRBJ2-1, with 8 bases identical to TRBD2. The CDR3 is 17 amino acids. From germline, CDR1 is SGDLS and CDR2 YYNGEE. The V gene end was trimmed by 3 bases and the J gene end by 5 bases; junction bases not matched to a gene: 13. CDR3 nucleotides: TGTGCCAGCAGCGCTTCCCTCGGACTAGCCGGGAACAATGAGCAGTTCTTC. Protein product: CASSASLGLAGNNEQFF.

The chain recombines TRBV5-1 with TRBJ2-1; 8 bases line up with TRBD1. The V segment lost 0 bases and the J segment 5 bases; nucleotides outside the gene matches: 10. Germline CDR1 SGHRS, CDR2 YFSETQ. This CDR3 has 17 residues. In DNA, the CDR3 is TGCGCCAGCAGCTTGGGGGTCAGGGGGCGATGGGACAATGAGCAGTTCTTC. This gives the protein CASSLGVRGRWDNEQFF.

The J gene is TRBJ2-1, the V gene TRBV3-1, with 10 bases lining up with TRBD2. This CDR3 has 17 amino acids. J lost 4 bases, V lost 5 bases, and 11 bases had no gene match. The germline V gene has CDR1 LGHDT and CDR2 YNNKEL (reference sequence). The CDR3 sequence is CASSSDRWTSGYNEQFF. Written as DNA, the CDR3 is TGTGCCAGCAGCTCCGATCGTTGGACTAGCGGTTACAATGAGCAGTTCTTC.

The genes are TRBV5-5 and TRBJ1-5; the D gene is possibly TRBD1 (5 bases). This CDR3 region has 14 residues. The germline V gene has CDR1 SGHKS and CDR2 YYEKEE (reference sequence). The V end lost 0 bases, the J end lost 9 bases, and 13 bases lay between the germline ends. This CDR3 reads CASSLDGRVGPQHF. The CDR3 nucleotides read TGTGCCAGCAGCTTGGATGGCAGGGTTGGGCCCCAGCATTTT.

V and J are TRBV5-5 and TRBJ1-4; 7 nucleotides match TRBD1. The CDR3 is 15 residues long. Per the germline V gene, CDR1 is SGHKS and CDR2 is YYEKEE (reference sequence). Losses at the gene ends were 4 bases for V and 6 bases for J; bases not matched to a gene: 9. The CDR3 sequence is CASSGRTGTDEKLFF. CDR3 DNA: TGTGCCAGCAGCGGTAGGACAGGCACGGATGAAAAACTGTTTTTT. The full variable domain, its missing parts supplied by reference TRBV5-5 and TRBJ1-4, is DAGVTQSPTHLIKTRGQQVTLRCSPISGHKSVSWYQQVLGQGPQFIFQYYEKEERGRGNFPDRFSARQFPNYSSELNVNALLLGDSALYLCASSGRTGTDEKLFFGSGTQLSVL.

This clonotype was seen only once. The chain is built from TRBV29-1 and TRBJ2-3, with 8 nucleotides matching TRBD2. Germline V CDR1 and CDR2: SQVTM, ANQGSEA. After removal of 4 bases from V and 3 bases from J, the junction contained 3 bases not matched to a gene. The CDR3 contains 13 residues. As DNA, the CDR3 is TGCAGCGTTGGGGTAGCGGGAACAGATACGCAGTATTTT. As protein: CSVGVAGTDTQYF.

This clonotype occurred a few times. This chain joins TRBV10-3 and TRBJ1-2, with D unresolved. The germline V and J ends were trimmed by 0 bases and 8 bases, with 10 bases remaining between them. CDR1 is ENHRY, CDR2 SYGVKD, per germline. CDR3 size: 13 residues. CDR3 nucleotides: TGTGCCATCAGTGAGTCCAAGCGATTGGGCTACACCTTC. It yields the protein CAISESKRLGYTF.

This sequence joins TRBV29-1 and TRBJ2-5; 7 bases match TRBD1. The V gene's germline CDR1 is SQVTM and CDR2 ANQGSEA. V was pared by 4 bases and J by 5 bases, with 22 bases of the junction left unmatched. The CDR3 has 18 residues. DNA of the CDR3: TGCAGCGTTGCCCGCGCCCTCACAGGGGCCCGAATTAGGGAGACCCAGTACTTC. Amino acids: CSVARALTGARIRETQYF.

This rearrangement joins TRBV3-1 to TRBJ2-3; a weak D match, TRBD2 (6 bases). Per the germline V gene, CDR1 is LGHDT and CDR2 is YNNKEL (reference sequence). Trimming took off 5 bases at V and 4 bases at J, with 19 bases between the two ends. This CDR3 is 16 amino acids long. The CDR3 loop reads CASSIRLGGKADTQYF. The CDR3 nucleotides are TGTGCCAGCAGCATTCGACTCGGAGGGAAAGCAGATACGCAGTATTTT.

This clonotype showed up just a few times. The chain employs TRBV5-1 and TRBJ2-1, with 13 bases aligning to TRBD2. Trimming cost V 3 bases and J 6 bases; bases outside gene matches: 6. Germline V gene sequence: CDR1 SGHRS, CDR2 YFSETQ. The CDR3 is 16 residues long. Here the CDR3 reads CASSSGLAGEVNEQFF. CDR3 DNA sequence: TGCGCCAGCAGCTCCGGACTAGCGGGAGAGGTCAATGAGCAGTTCTTC.

This clonotype turned up a few times. Here the CDR3 DNA reads TGTGCCAGCAGCCGGGAGTCCGTGGGGACCCAGTACTTC. As protein: CASSRESVGTQYF. The chain uses TRBV6-5 and TRBJ2-7, with D possibly being TRBD2 (6 bases). TRBJ2-5 matches the DNA end more closely, so the J call is doubtful. The CDR3 totals 13 residues. Germline CDR1 is MNHEY and CDR2 is SVGAGI.

V usage is TRBV7-8 and J usage is TRBJ2-4, with 7 bases that match TRBD2. The J call may be mistaken, given a closer DNA end match to TRBJ2-7. CDR1 SGHVS and CDR2 FQNEAQ come from the germline V gene. CDR3 length: 15 amino acids. Written as DNA, the CDR3 is TGTGCCAGCAGCGCAAGCCGGACTAGATCCTACGAGCAGTACTTC. Residues: CASSASRTRSYEQYF.

This clonotype turned up a few times. V gene TRBV10-2 combines with J gene TRBJ2-7; D uncertain. This CDR3 region has 14 residues. Trimming left V 9 bases short and J 2 bases short, with 17 bases between. Germline lookup yields CDR1 WSHSY and CDR2 SAAADI. The CDR3 DNA reads as TGCGCCAGTCTCACTCCTAACTATACCTACGAGCAGTACTTC. Residues: CASLTPNYTYEQYF.

This clonotype was counted between two and nine times. The chain recombines TRBV24-1 with TRBJ2-1, with D maybe TRBD2 (6 bases). Looked up from germline, CDR1 is KGHDR and CDR2 is SFDVKD. V lost 0 bases and J lost 8, with 7 bases in between. There are 13 residues in the CDR3. The CDR3 bases are TGTGCCACCAGTGATTTGGGCGGGGATGAGCAGTTCTTC. Protein product: CATSDLGGDEQFF.